Shown below are 30 T cell receptor beta chains from a single sample sequenced in a study of T cells in Graves' hyperthyroidism and ophthalmopathy. Amplification yielded TCR beta CDR3 regions, with RNA transcripts as the source. Using the HTBI primer set, a first-round RT-PCR was run on the TCR CDR3. TCRdb itself ran the multiplex PCR reads through MiXCR, one entry per CDR3 protein. The sample includes about 600,000 distinct CDR3 sequences, approximately 15% seen only once; the top ten take 7.1%. Sequenced material: blood. The source is a woman under 30 with Graves' ophthalmopathy.

The genes are TRBV19 and TRBJ1-1; D is unclear. Trimming left V 6 bases short and J 0 bases short, with 14 bases between. This CDR3 spans 15 amino acids. Germline lookup yields CDR1 LNHDA and CDR2 SQIVND (reference sequence). In DNA form, the CDR3 reads TGTGCCAGTAGCTTATCAAACGGGCTGAACACTGAAGCTTTCTTT. Translating gives CASSLSNGLNTEAFF.

In its sample, this clonotype was seen a few times. V usage is TRBV20-1 and J usage is TRBJ2-2; D call uncertain. Trimming removed 3 bases from V and 4 bases from J, with 12 bases in between. CDR3 size: 14 residues. CDR1 and CDR2 (germline): DFQATT, SNEGSKA (reference sequence). CDR3 sequence: CSASASPGTGELFF. Written as DNA, the CDR3 is TGCAGTGCTAGTGCCAGCCCGGGCACCGGGGAGCTGTTTTTT.

In this sample, this clonotype turned up a few times. The rearrangement joins TRBV5-4 to TRBJ1-2, with 8 bases that match TRBD1. Germline CDR1 is SGHNT and CDR2 is YYREEE (reference sequence). J lost 5 bases, V lost 4 bases, and 10 bases had no gene match. This CDR3 region has 15 residues. The CDR3 sequence is CASSTLQQGGYGYTF. CDR3 bases: TGTGCCAGCAGCACCCTTCAACAGGGGGGTTATGGCTACACCTTC.

Of note for this clonotype: Its ends do not fully match the called genes, so a read error is possible. The chain recombines TRBV29-1 with TRBJ2-5, with a possible D match to TRBD2 (5 bases). Germline CDR1 is SQVTM and CDR2 is ANQGSEA. The CDR3 has 13 amino acids. In nucleotides, the CDR3 is TGCAGCGCTGAACGTAGCGTAGGGGAGACCCAGTACTTC. Translation: CSAERSVGETQYF.

For this clonotype: A much larger clone differs from this one at a single base, so this may be a read error. The chain couples TRBV2 to TRBJ2-3; 8 positions agree with TRBD2. Germline CDR1 is SNHLY and CDR2 is FYNNEI. The CDR3 totals 17 residues. The V segment lost 0 bases and the J segment 4 bases; nucleotides outside the gene matches: 9. CDR3 sequence: CASSEARGVRGADTQYF. CDR3 nucleotides: TGTGCCAGCAGTGAAGCGCGGGGGGTGCGGGGCGCAGATACGCAGTATTTT.

The rearrangement joins TRBV18 to TRBJ1-3; 8 bases match TRBD1. Germline lookup yields CDR1 KGHSH and CDR2 LQKENI. Trimming cost V 3 bases and J 7 bases; bases outside gene matches: 2. The length of the CDR3 is 13 residues. In DNA, the CDR3 is TGTGCCAGCTCACCGGACAGGGTGAACACCATATATTTT. This encodes CASSPDRVNTIYF.

This clonotype turned up a few times. The junction departs from germline at one end; a sequencing error may be responsible. V gene TRBV30 combines with J gene TRBJ1-1; possible D gene TRBD1, 5 bases. The germline V gene encodes CDR1 GTSNPN and CDR2 SVGIG (reference sequence). CDR3 length: 13 amino acids. The chain's CDR3 is CAWSKGEGTEASF. CDR3 nucleotides: TGTGCCTGGAGTAAAGGGGAGGGGACTGAAGCTTCCTTT.

This clonotype was counted between two and nine times. V and J are TRBV20-1 and TRBJ2-7; the match to TRBD2 covers 9 bases. From germline, CDR1 is DFQATT and CDR2 SNEGSKA (reference sequence). This CDR3 comprises 15 residues. Trimming cost V 5 bases and J 5 bases; bases outside gene matches: 13. The CDR3 sequence is CSALGGVAGVDEQYF. The CDR3 DNA reads as TGCAGTGCTCTCGGGGGGGTAGCGGGAGTAGACGAGCAGTACTTC.

This clonotype was counted at least ten times. The V and J genes are TRBV19 and TRBJ2-3; tentative D call: TRBD1 (6 bases). This CDR3 has 15 amino acids. CDR1 is LNHDA, CDR2 SQIVND, per germline (reference sequence). The V end lost 5 bases, the J end lost 0 bases, and 12 bases lay between the germline ends. The CDR3: CASSDQGFSTDTQYF. The CDR3 DNA is TGTGCCAGTAGTGACCAGGGGTTTAGCACAGATACGCAGTATTTT.

This clonotype was observed many times. The rearrangement uses TRBV27 and TRBJ1-1; 8 nucleotides align to TRBD1. The CDR3 runs 13 residues. Trimming at V came to 8 bases and at J to 4 bases, leaving 6 bases not matched to a gene. The germline V gene encodes CDR1 MNHEY and CDR2 SMNVEV (reference sequence). CDR3 in amino acids: CASGQGFGTEAFF. CDR3 DNA: TGTGCCAGCGGACAGGGTTTCGGCACTGAAGCTTTCTTT.

Many counts were recorded for this clonotype. The V gene is TRBV20-1, the J gene TRBJ2-5, with 8 bases lining up with TRBD2. This CDR3 has 13 amino acids. Germline CDR1 and CDR2: DFQATT and SNEGSKA (reference sequence). Trimming took 4 bases from V and 4 from J; bases not matched to a gene: 5. The CDR3 bases are TGCAGTGCTAACCACGGGAGGGGAGAGACCCAGTACTTC. Amino acid sequence: CSANHGRGETQYF.

This clonotype was observed many times. The V call is TRBV11-3, the J call TRBJ1-1; D remains unclear. The CDR3 is 13 residues long. Trimming left V 0 bases short and J 8 bases short, with 10 bases between. Germline loops: CDR1 SGHNT, CDR2 YENEEA. CDR3 residues: CASSLDRQTEAFF. CDR3 DNA sequence: TGTGCCAGCAGCTTAGATCGTCAGACGGAAGCTTTCTTT.

In this sample, this clonotype turned up a few times. The chain carries TRBV4-1 and TRBJ2-1, with 12 bases identical to TRBD2. Germline lookup yields CDR1 MGHRA and CDR2 YSYEKL. The J segment lost 0 bases and the V segment lost 3 bases, leaving 12 bases of the junction unmatched. CDR3 length: 20 residues. The CDR3 loop reads CASSHLIRTSGTPSYNEQFF. DNA of the CDR3: TGCGCCAGCAGCCATCTTATACGGACTAGCGGGACCCCCTCCTACAATGAGCAGTTCTTC.

Details on this clonotype: A single base separates this from a much larger clone, so it may be a read error. The chain carries TRBV5-1 and TRBJ1-2, with TRBD1 identical over 8 bases. The CDR3 loop spans 14 amino acids. CDR1 SGHRS and CDR2 YFSETQ come from the germline V gene. The CDR3 protein is CASRLAPGGSGYTF. CDR3 coding DNA: TGCGCCAGCAGGTTGGCCCCAGGGGGCAGTGGCTACACCTTC.

This clonotype was counted many times. The genes are TRBV11-2 and TRBJ1-2; 7 bases align to TRBD1. The V gene end was trimmed by 6 bases and the J gene end by 2 bases; junction bases not matched to a gene: 9. The CDR3 has 15 amino acids. The V gene's germline CDR1 is SGHAT and CDR2 FQNNGV. The CDR3 coding sequence is TGTGCCAGCAGTACCTACAGGGGTTCGAACTATGGCTACACCTTC. Translating gives CASSTYRGSNYGYTF.

This clonotype was picked up many times. The rearrangement links TRBV28 to TRBJ2-1; 8 bases line up with TRBD1. The germline V gene has CDR1 MDHEN and CDR2 SYDVKM. V was pared by 8 bases and J by 15 bases, with 15 bases of the junction left unmatched. The CDR3 has 13 amino acids. CDR3 nucleotides: TGTGCCAGCCATACGACAGGGGAAGAGGGGAGGTTCTTC. Translated, it gives CASHTTGEEGRFF.

The chain joins TRBV29-1 to TRBJ2-5, with TRBD1 matching over 7 bases. Germline loops: CDR1 SQVTM, CDR2 ANQGSEA. The V gene end was trimmed by 7 bases and the J gene end by 5 bases; junction bases not matched to a gene: 16. This CDR3 contains 15 residues. In DNA, the CDR3 is TGCAGCGCCCAGCCCTCTTTACAGGGGTGGGAGACCCAGTACTTC. This codes for CSAQPSLQGWETQYF.

This clonotype was seen a few times. The chain uses TRBV5-1 and TRBJ1-1; D call uncertain. V lost 1 base to trimming and J lost 0 bases, with 7 bases between them. Germline V CDR1 and CDR2: SGHRS, YFSETQ. The CDR3 is 14 amino acids. DNA for the CDR3: TGCGCCAGCAGCTTGAGACATATGAACACTGAAGCTTTCTTT. It specifies CASSLRHMNTEAFF.

Many counts were recorded for this clonotype. V usage is TRBV27 and J usage is TRBJ1-6; D ambiguous. In germline, CDR1 is MNHEY, CDR2 SMNVEV (reference sequence). This CDR3 is 11 amino acids long. V gave up 8 bases and J gave up 8 bases, with 7 bases separating them. The DNA of the CDR3 is TGTGCCAGCGGGGTTGATTCACCCCTCCACTTT. Residues: CASGVDSPLHF.

There are a few counts of this clonotype. The chain uses TRBV4-3 and TRBJ1-1, with 9 bases fitting TRBD1. The CDR3 runs 18 residues. J gave up 5 bases and V 1 base, and 14 bases lay outside the gene matches. The germline CDR1 and CDR2 sequences are LGHNA and YSLEER. The CDR3 DNA reads TGCGCCAGCAGCCAAGTCCTAACCCGGGACAGGGAGGATACTGAAGCTTTCTTT. It yields the protein CASSQVLTRDREDTEAFF.

The sample holds many counts of this clonotype. CDR3 DNA: TGTGCCAGCAGTTCCCCGGGACTAGCGGGGTCCTCTGGGGCCAACGTCCTGACTTTC. Protein sequence: CASSSPGLAGSSGANVLTF. The V gene is TRBV28, the J gene TRBJ2-6; TRBD2 matches at 13 bases. Per the germline V gene, CDR1 is MDHEN and CDR2 is SYDVKM. V dropped 4 bases and J dropped 0; count of bases not matched to a gene: 6. The CDR3 loop spans 19 amino acids. The variable domain in full, with the rest retrieved from reference TRBV28 and TRBJ2-6, is DVKVTQSSRYLVKRTGEKVFLECVQDMDHENMFWYRQDPGLGLRLIYFSYDVKMKEKGDIPEGYSVSREKKERFSLILESASTNQTSMYLCASSSPGLAGSSGANVLTFGAGSRLTVL.

The chain combines TRBV10-2 with TRBJ1-2; 12 bases map to TRBD1. Germline trimming cut 7 bases from V and 3 bases from J; bases unmatched to any gene: 6. CDR3 length equals 15 residues. The V gene's germline CDR1 is WSHSY and CDR2 SAAADI. This CDR3 reads CASTPGTGGDYGYTF. CDR3 nucleotides: TGCGCCAGCACCCCCGGGACAGGGGGCGACTATGGCTACACCTTC.

This clonotype was seen many times. The gene calls are TRBV3-1 and TRBJ1-2, with D perhaps matching TRBD1 (6 bases). Germline V CDR1 and CDR2: LGHDT, YNNKEL (reference sequence). This CDR3 is 14 amino acids long. Trimming stripped 5 bases from V and 4 bases from J, with 14 bases between. The CDR3 loop is CASSTGQISYGYTF. The DNA for the CDR3 is TGTGCCAGCAGCACCGGACAGATTTCCTATGGCTACACCTTC.

This clonotype was observed at least ten times. This chain connects TRBV12-3 or TRBV12-4 to TRBJ2-1; D is unresolved. The CDR3 has 16 residues. Trimming took off 5 bases at V and 4 bases at J, with 18 bases between the two ends. As DNA, the CDR3 is TGTGCCAGCAGTCCCCCAGGTTCTCGTGGATACAATGAGCAGTTCTTC. Its translation: CASSPPGSRGYNEQFF.

This clonotype was counted at least ten times. The chain links TRBV7-9 to TRBJ2-1; 8 nucleotides line up with TRBD2. The CDR3 spans 15 residues. In germline, CDR1 is SEHNR, CDR2 FQNEAQ (reference sequence). The trim removed 2 bases at V and 8 bases at J, leaving 8 bases unmatched. The DNA of the CDR3 is TGTGCCAGCAGCTTAAGTCAGCGGGAGAGCGATGAGCAGTTCTTC. Its protein is CASSLSQRESDEQFF.

This clonotype was counted ten times or more. This rearrangement joins TRBV9 to TRBJ2-1; D is unclear. V lost 4 bases, J lost 0 bases, and 11 bases lay in between. The germline gives CDR1 SGDLS, CDR2 YYNGEE. The CDR3 length is 15 residues. The CDR3 loop reads CASSKQGISYNEQFF. The CDR3 region has the DNA TGTGCCAGCAGCAAACAAGGGATCTCCTACAATGAGCAGTTCTTC.

The gene calls are TRBV30 and TRBJ2-6, with 10 bases lining up with TRBD2. The trim removed 7 bases at V and 0 bases at J, leaving 15 bases unmatched. The CDR3 contains 19 residues. Germline lookup yields CDR1 GTSNPN and CDR2 SVGIG (reference sequence). CDR3 nucleotides: TGTGCCTCCACCTCGACCGCTAGCGGGAGTCACTCTGGGGCCAACGTCCTGACTTTC. Translating it yields CASTSTASGSHSGANVLTF.

This clonotype showed up many times. CDR3 sequence: CATSAREFTDRTGELFF. The DNA of the CDR3 is TGTGCCACCAGTGCTCGGGAGTTTACCGACCGGACCGGGGAGCTGTTTTTT. The rearrangement joins TRBV24-1 to TRBJ2-2, with D possibly being TRBD2 (6 bases). Germline lookup yields CDR1 KGHDR and CDR2 SFDVKD. Trimming stripped 5 bases from V and 5 bases from J, with 20 bases between. The CDR3 runs to 17 residues.

This clonotype was detected many times. The chain employs TRBV27 and TRBJ2-2, with a possible D match to TRBD1 (5 bases). The CDR3 sequence is 15 residues long. Trimming left V 3 bases short and J 7 bases short, with 15 bases between. Per the germline V gene, CDR1 is MNHEY and CDR2 is SMNVEV (reference sequence). CDR3 DNA sequence: TGTGCCAGCAGTTTGAGAGGCAGGGCGAACGGGGAGCTGTTTTTT. This gives the protein CASSLRGRANGELFF.

The table lists this clonotype with many counts. V and J are TRBV27 and TRBJ2-1; D is possibly TRBD2 (6 bases). With 5 bases removed from V and 5 bases from J, the gap between germline ends came to 28 bases. CDR1 is MNHEY, CDR2 SMNVEV, per germline (reference sequence). The CDR3 is 19 residues long. The CDR3 is CASSHGVGARRGGHNEQFF. The CDR3 DNA sequence: TGTGCCAGCAGTCACGGGGTAGGGGCTCGGCGGGGTGGCCACAATGAGCAGTTCTTC.